This T cell receptor (beta chain) was observed in a study of blood T cell repertoires in COVID-19. Across the whole study: Nucleic acid was either cDNA or gDNA, and it came from T cells, B-cell-depleted T cells, or PBMCs.

Study members were between roughly 18 and 90 years old and lived in some 22 US regions. Each recovered donor of Cohort 3 presented with two negative PCRs, clearance, or symptom resolution. The germline gives CDR1 LGHDT, CDR2 YNNKEL (reference sequence). The CDR3 runs to 18 residues. After removal of 0 bases from V and 7 bases from J, the junction contained 12 bases not matched to a gene. Generated by immunoSEQ multiplex PCR, the TCRdb table keeps only in-frame clones and is missing some. The sample carries about 220,000 clones, 65% to 85% recorded once. The sequenced material came from PBMCs or T cells enriched from blood (not recorded which). This receptor was identified in a middle-aged woman who had recovered from COVID-19. J is TRBJ1-6 and V is TRBV3-1 (or the pseudogene TRBV3-2); 7 bases are shared with TRBD1. The CDR3 loop reads CASSQDFPGGYGNSPLHF. CDR3 nucleotides: TGTGCCAGCAGCCAAGATTTTCCAGGGGGATATGGGAATTCACCCCTCCACTTT.